The clone carrying this T cell receptor (beta chain) turned up a few times. There are 14 residues in the CDR3. The germline V and J ends were trimmed by 5 bases and 4 bases, with 15 bases remaining between them. CDR1 is SGHTA and CDR2 is FQGNSA in the germline V gene. Survey-level TCR beta sequencing used the immunoSEQ assay. The repertoire was sequenced with immunoSEQ multiplex PCR; TCRdb's copy has only in-frame clones and lacks some. This table has about 68,000 clones, 93% appearing once. The sample consisted of PBMCs. V is TRBV7-2 and J is TRBJ2-7; D remains unclear. The receptor was derived from a man in his forties with rheumatoid arthritis. This CDR3 is CASSASWALYEQYF. The CDR3 region has the DNA TGTGCCAGCAGCGCCTCATGGGCCCTTTACGAGCAGTACTTC. Full variable domain (rest looked up from reference TRBV7-2 and TRBJ2-7): GAGVSQSPSNKVTEKGKDVELRCDPISGHTALYWYRQSLGQGLEFLIYFQGNSAPDKSGLPSDRFSAERTGGSVSTLTIQRTQQEDSAVYLCASSASWALYEQYFGPGTRLTVT.